Presented here are 25 T cell receptor beta chains from one specimen sequenced in a study of ipilimumab plus nivolumab after autologous stem cell transplantation. Clones were sequenced by immunoSEQ multiplex PCR, and TCRdb holds only the in-frame ones, with some missing. This sample yields tens of thousands of clones, of which 85% to 90% are seen a single time; 5.2% belongs to the top ten. The sample here was PBMCs, taken in a trial of ipilimumab plus nivolumab as post-transplant consolidation. The source of these receptors is a male donor with diffuse large B-cell lymphoma.

The rearrangement uses TRBV10-3 and TRBJ2-5; possible D gene TRBD1, 6 bases. Trimming pared 10 bases from V and 2 bases from J, leaving 14 bases between. The CDR3 consists of 13 residues. Per germline, CDR1 ENHRY and CDR2 SYGVKD. CDR3 DNA sequence: TGTGCCACCCGACAGGACCTGCAAGAGACCCAGTACTTC. Its translation: CATRQDLQETQYF.

This clone was recorded once. This chain uses TRBV4-1 with TRBJ2-7, with 9 bases that match TRBD1. The CDR3 covers 14 residues. J gave up 2 bases and V 3 bases, and 2 bases lay outside the gene matches. Germline CDR1 MGHRA, CDR2 YSYEKL. CDR3 region: CASSHGTGPYEQYF. CDR3 nucleotides: TGCGCCAGCAGCCATGGGACAGGGCCCTACGAGCAGTACTTC.

The V gene is TRBV2, the J gene TRBJ2-5, with 10 bases identical to TRBD2. The V gene end was trimmed by 11 bases and the J gene end by 1 base; junction bases not matched to a gene: 7. Germline CDR1 and CDR2: SNHLY and FYNNEI. The CDR3 consists of 14 residues. This chain's CDR3 is CAGSSGGPQETQYF. The CDR3 region has the DNA TGTGCCGGGTCTAGCGGGGGCCCCCAAGAGACCCAGTACTTC.

This chain connects TRBV27 to TRBJ1-4; possibly TRBD1 for D (6 bases). The CDR3 has 15 residues. V was pared by 6 bases and J by 4 bases, with 15 bases between. Germline loops: CDR1 MNHEY, CDR2 SMNVEV (reference sequence). CDR3 sequence: CASRGQDSYNEKLFF. The CDR3 coding sequence is TGTGCCAGCAGGGGTCAGGACAGCTATAATGAAAAACTGTTTTTT.

This clone appeared a few times. This rearrangement joins TRBV6-1 to TRBJ1-2, with unresolved D. The germline V and J ends were trimmed by 5 bases and 3 bases, with 10 bases remaining between them. Per the germline V gene, CDR1 is MNHNS and CDR2 is SASEGT. The CDR3 sequence is 13 residues long. The CDR3 nucleotides read TGTGCCAGCAGTTATGACGCCCACTATGGCTACACCTTC. Translating gives CASSYDAHYGYTF.

The genes are TRBV7-9 and TRBJ2-5, with no clear D. CDR1 SEHNR and CDR2 FQNEAQ come from the germline V gene (reference sequence). This CDR3 has 14 residues. V was shortened by 6 bases and J by 4 bases, with 15 bases between the two germline ends. CDR3 in DNA: TGTGCCAGCAGGGGCCCGAGTCCGTTAGAGACCCAGTACTTC. Residues: CASRGPSPLETQYF.

This clone was counted between two and nine times. The V and J genes are TRBV2 and TRBJ2-3, with D perhaps TRBD2 (7 bases). The CDR3 has 15 residues. Trimming stripped 4 bases from V and 5 bases from J, with 16 bases between. The germline CDR1 and CDR2 sequences are SNHLY and FYNNEI. The CDR3 DNA reads TGTGCCAGCAGTGTTCGGGGGGCAAATAGAGATACGCAGTATTTT. Protein sequence: CASSVRGANRDTQYF.

The chain recombines TRBV5-6 with TRBJ1-4; TRBD1 might be the D (5 bases). The V gene lost 3 bases and the J gene lost 11 bases, with 14 bases spanning the gap. From germline, CDR1 is SGHDT and CDR2 YYEEEE. This CDR3 contains 13 residues. The CDR3: CASSWGSGEKLFF. The CDR3, as DNA: TGTGCCAGCAGCTGGGGGTCGGGAGAGAAACTGTTTTTT.

This chain uses TRBV6-6 with TRBJ1-4; D gene ambiguous. Trimming cost V 2 bases and J 3 bases, with 10 bases left between them. The CDR3 is made up of 15 amino acids. Germline V lookup: CDR1 MNHNY, CDR2 SVGAGI (reference sequence). The CDR3 nucleotides read TGTGCCAGCAGTTACCGGCGCAAGGCTAATGAAAAACTGTTTTTT. It specifies CASSYRRKANEKLFF.

V usage is TRBV2 and J usage is TRBJ1-2, with D possibly TRBD1 on 6 matching bases. This CDR3 comprises 15 residues. With 4 bases removed from V and 5 bases from J, the gap between germline ends came to 17 bases. Looked up from germline, CDR1 is SNHLY and CDR2 is FYNNEI. The CDR3 coding sequence is TGTGCCAGCAGTGTATTGGGGGCTTCCCTATATGGCTACACCTTC. Translating it yields CASSVLGASLYGYTF.

This clone was picked up one time. This sample also contains other DNA sequences that code for the same CDR3. In DNA, the CDR3 is TGCGCCAGCACGACAGGGGCAGGGGAGACCCAGTACTTC. Its protein is CASTTGAGETQYF. The chain uses TRBV5-1 and TRBJ2-5, with TRBD1 matching 8 bases. CDR1 SGHRS and CDR2 YFSETQ come from the germline V gene. The V and J ends lost 6 bases and 5 bases, in that order; junction bases with no gene match: 6. CDR3 length equals 13 residues.

The V and J genes are TRBV5-1 and TRBJ2-1, with D maybe TRBD2 (5 bases). Germline V gives CDR1 SGHRS, CDR2 YFSETQ. This CDR3 has 13 residues. Trimming pared 0 bases from V and 4 bases from J, leaving 5 bases between. The CDR3 here is CASSLGGYNEQFF. Written as DNA, the CDR3 is TGCGCCAGCAGCTTGGGAGGGTACAATGAGCAGTTCTTC.

A single count supports this clone. The chain joins TRBV7-6 to TRBJ2-2; tentative D call: TRBD2 (6 bases). CDR1 SGHVS and CDR2 FNYEAQ come from the germline V gene. CDR3 length: 14 amino acids. Trimming stripped 5 bases from V and 0 bases from J, with 7 bases between. In nucleotides, the CDR3 is TGTGCCAGCAGCACGGGGGCGAACACCGGGGAGCTGTTTTTT. This codes for CASSTGANTGELFF.

This clone has only a few counts. In the same sample, other DNA sequences code for this CDR3. This chain uses TRBV6-5 with TRBJ1-3, with D maybe TRBD1 (5 bases). The CDR3 runs 13 residues. Per germline, CDR1 MNHEY and CDR2 SVGAGI. V lost 6 bases, J lost 4 bases, and 10 bases lay in between. The CDR3: CASRRGAGNTIYF. CDR3 in DNA: TGTGCCAGCAGAAGGGGCGCGGGAAACACCATATATTTT.

The J gene is TRBJ2-5, the V gene TRBV6-1; D may match TRBD1 or TRBD2 (5 bases each). The V gene lost 5 bases and the J gene lost 4 bases, with 17 bases spanning the gap. This CDR3 has 15 residues. Germline-derived CDR1 and CDR2 are MNHNS and SASEGT. In DNA form, the CDR3 reads TGTGCCAGCAGTCCGGTAGGGGTGGCGGGAGAGACCCAGTACTTC. Translated, it gives CASSPVGVAGETQYF.

The J gene is TRBJ2-7, the V gene TRBV6-4, with 7 positions matching TRBD1. From germline, CDR1 is MRHNA and CDR2 SNTAGT. The V gene end was trimmed by 6 bases and the J gene end by 5 bases; junction bases not matched to a gene: 7. This CDR3 comprises 13 residues. In DNA form, the CDR3 reads TGTGCCAGCAGACGACAGGGACCCCACGAGCAGTACTTC. This translates into CASRRQGPHEQYF.

This rearrangement joins TRBV5-1 to TRBJ2-3; possible D gene TRBD2, 6 bases. V lost 7 bases and J 2 bases, leaving 17 bases between the germline ends. CDR3 size: 15 residues. In germline, CDR1 is SGHRS, CDR2 YFSETQ. Here the CDR3 reads CASGPGGTPTDTQYF. The CDR3 DNA reads TGCGCCAGCGGCCCTGGGGGGACGCCCACAGATACGCAGTATTTT.

V and J are TRBV18 and TRBJ2-5; no clear D. CDR1 KGHSH and CDR2 LQKENI come from the germline V gene. Trimming shortened V by 2 bases and J by 5 bases, and 9 bases separated the two germline ends. This CDR3 has 13 residues. The CDR3 DNA is TGTGCCAGCTCACCAAGTTTGGGTGAGACCCAGTACTTC. Translated, it gives CASSPSLGETQYF.

The genes are TRBV2 and TRBJ1-2; TRBD1 aligns across 7 bases. The CDR3 is 15 residues long. Germline V gene data show CDR1 as SNHLY and CDR2 as FYNNEI. J lost 5 bases, V lost 11 bases, and 17 bases had no gene match. CDR3 DNA sequence: TGTGCCGGGGGGGGACCTGGGGACAGAGTTTATGGCTACACCTTC. Translation: CAGGGPGDRVYGYTF.

This clone has only one observation. V is TRBV23-1 and J is TRBJ2-5; no clear D. TRBV23-1 is assigned to the ORF class and has an uncertain function. Trimming removed 2 bases at V and 7 bases at J, with 17 bases between. This CDR3 contains 15 residues. CDR3 region: CASSQNSDAAGTQYF. CDR3 sequence (DNA): TGCGCCAGCAGTCAAAACTCGGACGCGGCAGGGACCCAGTACTTC.

This chain joins TRBV7-6 and TRBJ2-7; D not certain. Trimming stripped 5 bases from V and 5 bases from J, with 10 bases between. The CDR3 is made up of 12 amino acids. In germline, CDR1 is SGHVS, CDR2 FNYEAQ. DNA of the CDR3: TGTGCCAGCAGCCGGAACAGAGACGAGCAGTACTTC. It is translated as CASSRNRDEQYF. The entire variable domain, with the rest obtained from reference TRBV7-6 and TRBJ2-7, is as follows: GAGVSQSPRYKVTKRGQDVALRCDPISGHVSLYWYRQALGQGPEFLTYFNYEAQQDKSGLPNDRFSAERPEGSISTLTIQRTEQRDSAMYRCASSRNRDEQYFGPGTRLTVT.

The chain recombines TRBV27 with TRBJ2-7, with D possibly being TRBD1 or TRBD2 (5 bases each). V was pared by 7 bases and J by 9 bases, with 19 bases between. Germline V lookup: CDR1 MNHEY, CDR2 SMNVEV (reference sequence). The CDR3 has 13 amino acids. Written as DNA, the CDR3 is TGTGCCAGCACCCTATCGAGGGGAAGGGGGCAGTACTTC. This sequence encodes CASTLSRGRGQYF.

The rearrangement links TRBV7-2 to TRBJ2-5, with 7 nucleotides matching TRBD1. The CDR3 has 13 amino acids. V was pared by 5 bases and J by 5 bases, with 5 bases of the junction left unmatched. CDR1 is SGHTA, CDR2 FQGNSA, per germline. The CDR3 region is CASSRDRDETQYF. CDR3 sequence (DNA): TGTGCCAGCAGCCGAGACAGGGACGAGACCCAGTACTTC.

The V and J genes are TRBV4-3 and TRBJ2-7; D might be TRBD1 (6 bases). The CDR3 length is 15 residues. Per germline, CDR1 LGHNA and CDR2 YSLEER. The V and J ends lost 4 bases and 2 bases respectively, with 15 bases between them. The DNA of the CDR3 is TGCGCCAGCAGCCTCTACAGGGTAGGGGCCTACGAGCAGTACTTC. It codes for CASSLYRVGAYEQYF.

Regarding this clone: At one end, the junction sequence differs from germline, possibly due to a read error. The rearrangement links TRBV7-6 to TRBJ2-3; maybe TRBD1 (5 bases). This CDR3 spans 15 amino acids. The germline V gene encodes CDR1 SGHVS and CDR2 FNYEAQ. The CDR3 sequence: CASRLGVFSTDTQYF. The CDR3 DNA is TGTGCCAGCAGATTAGGGGTTTTCAGCACAGATACGCAGTATTTT.